These 32 T cell receptor beta chains originate from one sample sequenced in a study of long-term antiretroviral therapy in people with HIV. At survey level, the immunoSEQ assay was run in its v3.0 version. The protocol was immunoSEQ multiplex PCR, while the TCRdb copy is restricted to in-frame clones and leaves out a portion. This sample has roughly 19,000 clones, with 80% to 90% found just once. The sample consisted of unsorted PBMCs, taken 2.1 years after starting antiretroviral therapy. The source is a man in his late teens or twenties with HIV.

The gene calls are TRBV7-6 and TRBJ2-1, with 7 bases fitting TRBD2. The ends lost 1 base at V and 5 bases at J; junction bases unmatched: 2. Looked up from germline, CDR1 is SGHVS and CDR2 is FNYEAQ. CDR3 length: 14 amino acids. This CDR3 reads CASSLGLADNEQFF. CDR3 DNA: TGTGCCAGCAGCTTAGGGCTAGCGGACAATGAGCAGTTCTTC.

The chain links TRBV7-8 to TRBJ2-7; D is perhaps TRBD2 (5 bases). Trimming left V 3 bases short and J 6 bases short, with 12 bases between. This CDR3 region has 13 residues. Per the germline V gene, CDR1 is SGHVS and CDR2 is FQNEAQ. The CDR3, as DNA: TGTGCCAGCAGCTTGGGCCCAGAGGGCGAGCAGTACTTC. Translating gives CASSLGPEGEQYF.

The V call is TRBV19, the J call TRBJ1-1, with 7 bases identical to TRBD1. This CDR3 is built from 14 residues. Germline CDR1 is LNHDA and CDR2 is SQIVND (reference sequence). V lost 8 bases, J lost 1 base, and 7 bases stayed unmatched. In nucleotides, the CDR3 is TGTGCCAGTCGCACAGGGGCGACGAACACTGAAGCTTTCTTT. Translated: CASRTGATNTEAFF. The whole variable domain, remainder taken from reference TRBV19 and TRBJ1-1, is DGGITQSPKYLFRKEGQNVTLSCEQNLNHDAMYWYRQDPGQGLRLIYYSQIVNDFQKGDIAEGYSVSREKKESFPLTVTSAQKNPTAFYLCASRTGATNTEAFFGQGTRLTVV.

Here the CDR3 DNA reads TGTGCCAGCAGTCCAAGGGCGCGGACTAGCGGGAGGGCCCCAGATACGCAGTATTTT. Amino acids: CASSPRARTSGRAPDTQYF. The gene calls are TRBV21-1 and TRBJ2-3; TRBD2, the table's D call, lacks a check against the DNA. TRBV21-1 is a documented pseudogene. The CDR3 spans 19 residues.

The chain carries TRBV7-2 and TRBJ2-5; D might be TRBD1 or TRBD2, each matching 5 bases. V gave up 5 bases and J gave up 5 bases, with 15 bases separating them. The CDR3 extends over 14 amino acids. CDR1 and CDR2 (germline): SGHTA, FQGNSA. The CDR3 is CASSVQGAGETQYF. The CDR3, as DNA: TGTGCCAGCAGCGTCCAGGGAGCCGGGGAGACCCAGTACTTC.

The V and J genes are TRBV11-3 and TRBJ2-3, with D maybe TRBD1 (6 bases). The V gene's germline CDR1 is SGHNT and CDR2 YENEEA. The CDR3 has 15 residues. The V gene lost 1 base and the J gene lost 5 bases, with 13 bases spanning the gap. CDR3 in DNA: TGTGCCAGCAGCTTAGGAACAGGGTTGGAAGATACGCAGTATTTT. As protein: CASSLGTGLEDTQYF. The whole variable domain, filled in from reference TRBV11-3 and TRBJ2-3, reads EAGVVQSPRYKIIEKKQPVAFWCNPISGHNTLYWYLQNLGQGPELLIRYENEEAVDDSQLPKDRFSAERLKGVDSTLKIQPAELGDSAVYLCASSLGTGLEDTQYFGPGTRLTVL.

This chain uses TRBV20-1 with TRBJ1-5; D gene uncertain. V was cut by 5 bases and J by 5 bases, with 4 bases left in between. The CDR3 sequence is 10 residues long. CDR1 is DFQATT, CDR2 SNEGSKA, per germline (reference sequence). The CDR3 bases are TGCAGTGCTCTTTATCAGCCCCAGCATTTT. It is translated as CSALYQPQHF.

The CDR3 DNA follows: TGTGCCAGCAGCGCAGGGACAGGGGAGGGTTCACCCCTCCACTTT. Protein: CASSAGTGEGSPLHF. The J gene is TRBJ1-6, the V gene TRBV9; 10 bases match TRBD1. The V segment lost 3 bases and the J segment 9 bases; nucleotides outside the gene matches: 6. Germline V CDR1 and CDR2: SGDLS, YYNGEE. The CDR3 is 15 amino acids.

CDR3 amino acids: CASSERGVTF. For the CDR3, the DNA is TGTGCCAGCAGTGAAAGGGGGGTCACCTTC. The V and J genes are TRBV2 and TRBJ1-2, with D maybe TRBD1 (6 bases). CDR1 is SNHLY, CDR2 FYNNEI, per germline. This CDR3 has 10 residues. V lost 2 bases and J lost 13, with 8 bases in between.

The genes are TRBV6-1 and TRBJ1-4; perhaps TRBD1 as D (5 bases). The germline gives CDR1 MNHNS, CDR2 SASEGT. Trimming shortened V by 7 bases and J by 8 bases, and 14 bases separated the two germline ends. This CDR3 has 13 amino acids. In DNA form, the CDR3 reads TGTGCCAGCACCCGATGGGGCGGGGAAAAACTGTTTTTT. Translating gives CASTRWGGEKLFF.

The chain combines TRBV18 with TRBJ2-7, with TRBD2 matching 12 bases. The germline V gene has CDR1 KGHSH and CDR2 LQKENI. This CDR3 has 14 amino acids. With V trimmed by 3 bases and J by 5 bases, 2 bases remained unmatched. The CDR3 sequence: CASSPTSGRNEQYF. The CDR3 DNA reads as TGTGCCAGCTCACCGACTAGCGGGAGAAACGAGCAGTACTTC.

J is TRBJ1-4 and V is TRBV6-1; D is perhaps TRBD1 (6 bases). This CDR3 has 16 amino acids. V gave up 3 bases and J gave up 1 base, with 12 bases separating them. Germline V lookup: CDR1 MNHNS, CDR2 SASEGT. The CDR3 sequence is CASSEWSRGTNEKLFF. In DNA form, the CDR3 reads TGTGCCAGCAGTGAGTGGTCCAGGGGAACTAATGAAAAACTGTTTTTT.

The CDR3 DNA follows: TGCGCCAGCAGCAAGACAGGGTTTCGCTATGGCTACACCTTC. Translation: CASSKTGFRYGYTF. The V and J genes are TRBV5-1 and TRBJ1-2; TRBD1 matches 7 bases. V shed 4 bases, J shed 4 bases, and the junction held 7 bases outside the gene matches. Germline V lookup: CDR1 SGHRS, CDR2 YFSETQ. CDR3 size: 14 residues.

The chain carries TRBV4-3 and TRBJ2-1, with 11 nucleotides matching TRBD2. This CDR3 is 15 amino acids long. Germline V CDR1 and CDR2: LGHNA, YSLEER. After removal of 7 bases from V and 6 bases from J, the junction contained 8 bases not matched to a gene. CDR3: CASTALAGGSNEQFF. CDR3 in DNA: TGCGCCAGCACCGCGCTAGCGGGAGGCTCCAATGAGCAGTTCTTC.

This clone has only one observation. A read error may produce the germline difference seen at one junction end. V and J are TRBV6-5 and TRBJ2-1; D possibly corresponds to TRBD2 (5 bases). The CDR3 consists of 13 residues. Germline lookup yields CDR1 MNHEY and CDR2 SVGAGI. CDR3 bases: TGTGCCAGTGGACTGACCTCCTACAATGAGCGGTTCTTC. Translation: CASGLTSYNERFF.

This chain uses TRBV27 with TRBJ1-6; no definite D call. Germline V gives CDR1 MNHEY, CDR2 SMNVEV (reference sequence). The CDR3 runs 13 residues. Trimming stripped 2 bases from V and 8 bases from J, with 7 bases between. CDR3 region: CASSLRVDSPLHF. The DNA of the CDR3 is TGTGCCAGCAGTTTACGGGTAGATTCACCCCTCCACTTT.

The V gene is TRBV7-8, the J gene TRBJ2-7; TRBD1 matches 8 bases. The trim removed 5 bases at V and 2 bases at J, leaving 8 bases unmatched. Germline V gene sequence: CDR1 SGHVS, CDR2 FQNEAQ. The CDR3 covers 15 residues. CDR3 nucleotide sequence: TGTGCCAGCAGCCGCCAGGGGGCGAACACCTACGAGCAGTACTTC. Its protein is CASSRQGANTYEQYF.

The chain is built from TRBV2 and TRBJ2-7, with 12 positions matching TRBD2. CDR1 is SNHLY and CDR2 is FYNNEI in the germline V gene. The CDR3 contains 15 residues. V lost 6 bases to trimming and J lost 1 base; unmatched junction nucleotides: 4. Written as DNA, the CDR3 is TGTGCCAGCAGCCCTCTAGCGGGAGGGTCCTACGAGCAGTACTTC. Translated: CASSPLAGGSYEQYF.

V gene TRBV13 combines with J gene TRBJ2-1; TRBD2 agrees at 11 bases. Germline V gene data show CDR1 as PRHDT and CDR2 as FYEKMQ (reference sequence). V lost 5 bases and J lost 3; bases outside the gene matches: 6. The CDR3 totals 16 residues. CDR3 sequence (DNA): TGTGCCAGCAGCCCCCGACTAGCGGGGATCTACAATGAGCAGTTCTTC. Encoded protein: CASSPRLAGIYNEQFF.

The V call is TRBV19, the J call TRBJ2-5; no clear D. In germline, CDR1 is LNHDA, CDR2 SQIVND (reference sequence). The CDR3 runs to 14 residues. V was cut by 4 bases and J by 6 bases, with 15 bases left in between. CDR3 bases: TGTGCCAGTAGTAAGACGACGGCTTCGAAGACCCAGTACTTC. Its translation is CASSKTTASKTQYF.

The chain couples TRBV7-9 to TRBJ2-7; 11 nucleotides align to TRBD2. V shed 1 base and J 3 bases; nucleotides not matched to a gene: 5. Germline CDR1 is SEHNR and CDR2 is FQNEAQ (reference sequence). The CDR3 spans 16 residues. The CDR3 bases are TGTGCCAGCAGCTTAGTACTAGCGGGAGTTAACTACGAGCAGTACTTC. It specifies CASSLVLAGVNYEQYF.

The CDR3 loop is CASSPVRVAGANVLTF. For the CDR3, the DNA is TGTGCCAGCTCACCAGTGCGGGTTGCGGGGGCCAACGTCCTGACTTTC. The chain couples TRBV18 to TRBJ2-6; a possible D gene is TRBD2 (5 bases). Germline V gene lookup returns CDR1 KGHSH and CDR2 LQKENI. This CDR3 comprises 16 residues. V was cut by 2 bases and J by 4 bases, with 12 bases left in between.

This sequence joins TRBV28 and TRBJ1-1, with 7 bases fitting TRBD1. V lost 7 bases to trimming and J lost 1 base; unmatched junction nucleotides: 3. The CDR3 extends over 13 amino acids. Germline V gene lookup returns CDR1 MDHEN and CDR2 SYDVKM. The CDR3 is CASIQGWNTEAFF. The CDR3 DNA is TGTGCCAGCATACAGGGGTGGAACACTGAAGCTTTCTTT. The full variable domain, completed using reference TRBV28 and TRBJ1-1, is DVKVTQSSRYLVKRTGEKVFLECVQDMDHENMFWYRQDPGLGLRLIYFSYDVKMKEKGDIPEGYSVSREKKERFSLILESASTNQTSMYLCASIQGWNTEAFFGQGTRLTVV.

The chain is built from TRBV5-6 and TRBJ2-1; 7 positions agree with TRBD2. Unmatched junction bases numbered 4, after V lost 0 bases and J lost 4 bases. The CDR3 loop spans 15 amino acids. Germline assignment: CDR1 SGHDT and CDR2 YYEEEE. The CDR3 here is CASSLGSGSYNEQFF. The CDR3 DNA reads TGTGCCAGCAGCTTGGGTAGCGGGTCATACAATGAGCAGTTCTTC.

This chain links TRBV10-3 with TRBJ1-2, with D possibly TRBD1 on 6 matching bases. Trimming removed 7 bases from V and 4 bases from J, with 19 bases in between. CDR1 ENHRY and CDR2 SYGVKD come from the germline V gene. The CDR3 has 15 amino acids. As DNA, the CDR3 is TGTGCCATCACATCCGGGACAATGAATTTCTATGGCTACACCTTC. Translating gives CAITSGTMNFYGYTF.

This clone was recorded only once. The chain combines TRBV11-3 with TRBJ1-5; TRBD1 matches at 10 bases. Germline V gene sequence: CDR1 SGHNT, CDR2 YENEEA. The CDR3 has 18 residues. V lost 5 bases and J lost 11; bases outside the gene matches: 21. The CDR3 protein is CASSAGGQGPLDSMAQHF. The DNA of the CDR3 is TGTGCCAGCAGCGCGGGGGGACAGGGGCCTCTAGATTCGATGGCCCAGCATTTT.

V is TRBV7-2 and J is TRBJ1-2; 7 nucleotides match TRBD1. The CDR3 sequence is 14 residues long. In germline, CDR1 is SGHTA, CDR2 FQGNSA. The ends lost 5 bases at V and 5 bases at J; junction bases unmatched: 8. Written as DNA, the CDR3 is TGTGCCAGCAGCAGATCCCAGGGGGTGTATGGCTACACCTTC. Translation gives CASSRSQGVYGYTF. Full variable domain (missing parts from reference TRBV7-2 and TRBJ1-2): GAGVSQSPSNKVTEKGKDVELRCDPISGHTALYWYRQSLGQGLEFLIYFQGNSAPDKSGLPSDRFSAERTGGSVSTLTIQRTQQEDSAVYLCASSRSQGVYGYTFGSGTRLTVV.

The chain is built from TRBV10-3 and TRBJ1-1; unclear D gene. This CDR3 region has 13 residues. The germline V gene encodes CDR1 ENHRY and CDR2 SYGVKD. Trimming took off 7 bases at V and 0 bases at J, with 9 bases between the two ends. CDR3 protein: CAITGRLNTEAFF. CDR3 sequence (DNA): TGTGCCATCACTGGGCGGCTGAACACTGAAGCTTTCTTT.

The rearrangement links TRBV18 to TRBJ2-3; D is unclear. Germline V gene data show CDR1 as KGHSH and CDR2 as LQKENI. The CDR3 covers 12 residues. With 4 bases removed from V and 6 bases from J, the gap between germline ends came to 8 bases. As DNA, the CDR3 is TGTGCCAGCTCACAGGATTCGGATACGCAGTATTTT. Translated: CASSQDSDTQYF. Full variable domain (missing parts from reference TRBV18 and TRBJ2-3): NAGVMQNPRHLVRRRGQEARLRCSPMKGHSHVYWYRQLPEEGLKFMVYLQKENIIDESGMPKERFSAEFPKEGPSILRIQQVVRGDSAAYFCASSQDSDTQYFGPGTRLTVL.

The chain uses TRBV5-1 and TRBJ1-1, with 7 nucleotides matching TRBD1. Losses at the gene ends were 4 bases for V and 5 bases for J; bases not matched to a gene: 11. This CDR3 comprises 15 residues. CDR1 SGHRS and CDR2 YFSETQ come from the germline V gene. As DNA, the CDR3 is TGCGCCAGCAGCACAGGACAGGCTAGAGGGACTGAAGCTTTCTTT. The encoded protein is CASSTGQARGTEAFF. The entire variable domain, with the rest obtained from reference TRBV5-1 and TRBJ1-1, is as follows: KAGVTQTPRYLIKTRGQQVTLSCSPISGHRSVSWYQQTPGQGLQFLFEYFSETQRNKGNFPGRFSGRQFSNSRSEMNVSTLELGDSALYLCASSTGQARGTEAFFGQGTRLTVV.

The rearrangement joins TRBV6-6 to TRBJ2-3; D not certain. Trimming shortened V by 4 bases and J by 6 bases, and 14 bases separated the two germline ends. CDR3 length: 14 amino acids. From germline, CDR1 is MNHNY and CDR2 SVGAGI (reference sequence). The CDR3 DNA sequence: TGTGCCAGCAGTTCCCTGGACGTGGCGGATACGCAGTATTTT. This sequence encodes CASSSLDVADTQYF.

The chain recombines TRBV6-5 with TRBJ1-1, with D maybe TRBD1 (5 bases). V shed 0 bases and J shed 8 bases, with 10 bases lying between them. The germline V gene encodes CDR1 MNHEY and CDR2 SVGAGI. This CDR3 has 13 residues. As DNA, the CDR3 is TGTGCCAGCAGTTACTCTGGAGGGGCGGAAGCTTTCTTT. This sequence encodes CASSYSGGAEAFF.